The next 15 T cell receptor beta chains were all read from a single sample in a study of blood T cell repertoires in COVID-19. TCRdb keeps only in-frame clones here, not all; method: immunoSEQ multiplex PCR. The top ten hold about 7.3% of the sample, which has 150,000 to 200,000 clones, 85% to 90% seen once. Material for sequencing was peripheral blood. Receptor source: a man between 45 and 60 years old with active or convalescent COVID-19.

This chain links TRBV27 with TRBJ1-1; D is uncertain. The CDR3 runs to 14 residues. Germline V gene data show CDR1 as MNHEY and CDR2 as SMNVEV (reference sequence). V was cut by 4 bases and J by 1 base, with 10 bases left in between. CDR3 residues: CASSSSSSNTEAFF. CDR3 nucleotide sequence: TGTGCCAGCAGTTCGTCCTCCTCGAACACTGAAGCTTTCTTT.

Note on this clone: The germline gene is not matched at one end of the junction; a read error may be the cause. This chain uses TRBV6-5 with TRBJ1-5, with 8 bases matching TRBD1. Germline CDR1 and CDR2: MNHEY and SVGAGI. CDR3 size: 13 residues. The CDR3 loop reads CASSYSRDRNLFF. As DNA, the CDR3 is TGTGCCAGCAGTTACTCGCGGGACAGGAATCTCTTTTTT.

J is TRBJ2-3 and V is TRBV5-1; D perhaps matches TRBD1 (5 bases). CDR1 and CDR2 (germline): SGHRS, YFSETQ. Between the trimmed V and J ends, which lost 2 bases and 1 base, there was a span of 11 bases. The CDR3 has 15 amino acids. In nucleotides, the CDR3 is TGCGCCAGCAGCTTAGGGGATCTCGGCACAGATACGCAGTATTTT. Translating it yields CASSLGDLGTDTQYF.

The chain carries TRBV10-3 and TRBJ2-5, with a possible D match to TRBD2 (6 bases). Trimming cost V 0 bases and J 4 bases, with 12 bases left between them. The CDR3 runs 15 residues. Germline assignment: CDR1 ENHRY and CDR2 SYGVKD. CDR3 DNA sequence: TGTGCCATCAGTGAGTCTGCAGGGAGGCTAGAGACCCAGTACTTC. This codes for CAISESAGRLETQYF.

V usage is TRBV9 and J usage is TRBJ1-6; D might be TRBD1 (6 bases). The CDR3 has 18 residues. The germline V gene has CDR1 SGDLS and CDR2 YYNGEE. V lost 3 bases and J 1 base, leaving 17 bases between the germline ends. The CDR3 nucleotides read TGTGCCAGCAGCGCAACAATTACAGGGATGTCCTATAATTCACCCCTCCACTTT. It translates to CASSATITGMSYNSPLHF. Drawing the rest from reference TRBV9 and TRBJ1-6, the complete variable domain is DSGVTQTPKHLITATGQRVTLRCSPRSGDLSVYWYQQSLDQGLQFLIQYYNGEERAKGNILERFSAQQFPDLHSELNLSSLELGDSALYFCASSATITGMSYNSPLHFGNGTRLTVT.

The rearrangement links TRBV12-3 or TRBV12-4 to TRBJ1-5, with a weak D call TRBD1 (6 bases). CDR3 length: 13 residues. Deletions cut 7 bases from V and 1 base from J, with 8 bases between. CDR3 sequence reads: CASTDRSNQPQHF. The CDR3 DNA follows: TGTGCCAGCACGGACAGAAGCAATCAGCCCCAGCATTTT.

This clone was detected only once. At the DNA level, this CDR3 is encoded by other sequences in the same sample as well. The chain is built from TRBV18 and TRBJ1-2, with D maybe TRBD1 (6 bases). Germline loops: CDR1 KGHSH, CDR2 LQKENI. Deletions cut 3 bases from V and 2 bases from J, with 13 bases between. This CDR3 has 15 amino acids. The CDR3 DNA follows: TGTGCCAGCTCACCCCCAGCCGGGACAAACTATGGCTACACCTTC. This codes for CASSPPAGTNYGYTF.

This clone was seen many times. This chain links TRBV9 with TRBJ2-5; 13 bases match TRBD2. The CDR3 is made up of 16 amino acids. Germline-derived CDR1 and CDR2 are SGDLS and YYNGEE. Trimming removed 0 bases from V and 3 bases from J; junction bases left unmatched: 2. CDR3 DNA: TGTGCCAGCAGCGTAGGACTAGCGGGGGGTGAAGAGACCCAGTACTTC. This encodes CASSVGLAGGEETQYF.

The chain couples TRBV12-5 to TRBJ1-6; the D gene is possibly TRBD1 (5 bases). Per the germline V gene, CDR1 is LGHNT and CDR2 is FRNRAP. CDR3 length equals 15 residues. V was shortened by 5 bases and J by 6 bases, with 14 bases between the two germline ends. CDR3 region: CASGLSEGVNSPLHF. DNA for the CDR3: TGTGCTAGTGGTCTCAGTGAAGGGGTTAATTCACCCCTCCACTTT. The full variable domain, rest sourced from reference TRBV12-5 and TRBJ1-6, is DARVTQTPRHKVTEMGQEVTMRCQPILGHNTVFWYRQTMMQGLELLAYFRNRAPLDDSGMPKDRFSAEMPDATLATLKIQPSEPRDSAVYFCASGLSEGVNSPLHFGNGTRLTVT.

The table lists this clone with a count of one. The V call is TRBV3-1 (or the pseudogene TRBV3-2), the J call TRBJ1-5, with D tentatively TRBD1 (5 bases). Trimming removed 4 bases from V and 6 bases from J, with 16 bases in between. This CDR3 contains 15 residues. Germline V gives CDR1 LGHDT, CDR2 YNNKEL (reference sequence). In nucleotides, the CDR3 is TGTGCCAGCAGCCCCAGGGCCATGGGGGGTCAGCCCCAGCATTTT. It encodes CASSPRAMGGQPQHF.

A few counts support this clone. V usage is TRBV28 and J usage is TRBJ2-7; 10 bases fit TRBD1. The V gene end was trimmed by 5 bases and the J gene end by 5 bases; junction bases not matched to a gene: 6. The CDR3 length is 14 residues. The germline V gene has CDR1 MDHEN and CDR2 SYDVKM. The CDR3 region has the DNA TGTGCCAGCAGTCCCGACAGGGGGCCTGACGAGCAGTACTTC. Its protein is CASSPDRGPDEQYF.

J is TRBJ2-7 and V is TRBV5-6; tentatively, D is TRBD2 (5 bases). V was cut by 2 bases and J by 7 bases, with 13 bases left in between. The CDR3 contains 13 residues. Germline loops: CDR1 SGHDT, CDR2 YYEEEE. As DNA, the CDR3 is TGTGCCAGCAGCTTTGGACTCGCCCGGGAGCAGTACTTC. Its protein is CASSFGLAREQYF.

This clone appeared a single time. The chain joins TRBV19 to TRBJ2-3, with TRBD1 matching over 10 bases. Germline CDR1 reads LNHDA; CDR2 reads SQIVND (reference sequence). This CDR3 region has 15 residues. The V segment lost 5 bases and the J segment 3 bases; nucleotides outside the gene matches: 5. CDR3 sequence: CASSPRTGGTDTQYF. CDR3 DNA: TGTGCCAGTAGTCCGAGGACAGGGGGAACAGATACGCAGTATTTT. The full variable domain, in which reference TRBV19 and TRBJ2-3 provide the parts outside the CDR3, is DGGITQSPKYLFRKEGQNVTLSCEQNLNHDAMYWYRQDPGQGLRLIYYSQIVNDFQKGDIAEGYSVSREKKESFPLTVTSAQKNPTAFYLCASSPRTGGTDTQYFGPGTRLTVL.

This chain joins TRBV6-5 and TRBJ1-5; the D gene is possibly TRBD1 (6 bases). Germline CDR1 reads MNHEY; CDR2 reads SVGAGI. V dropped 7 bases and J dropped 1 base, with 8 bases sitting between them. The CDR3 runs to 13 residues. The CDR3 sequence: CASTGGSNQPQHF. Here the CDR3 DNA reads TGTGCCAGCACGGGGGGCAGCAATCAGCCCCAGCATTTT.

In DNA form, the CDR3 reads TGTGCCAGCAGCCGGCAGGGAGATACGCAGTATTTT. Protein sequence: CASSRQGDTQYF. The chain joins TRBV21-1 to TRBJ2-3; the DNA was not used to check the table's D call, TRBD1. TRBV21-1 constitutes a pseudogene. The CDR3 spans 12 residues.